Included here is one T cell receptor (beta chain) sequence, with context. Its antigen is currently unknown. The entry originates in a study of T cell responses to AZD1222 COVID-19 vaccine. CDR1 is MNHEY, CDR2 SVGEGT, per germline. This CDR3 comprises 16 residues. V lost 4 bases to trimming and J lost 1 base, with 13 bases between them. General study points: Variant regions that are unmutated are reportedly the target of nearly half of spike-specific TCRs. Donors skewed white British and female; clonal diversity was possibly underestimated.

The protocol was immunoSEQ multiplex PCR, while the TCRdb copy is restricted to in-frame clones and leaves out a portion. Of approximately 200,000 clones listed, approximately 94% were seen once; the top ten hold 1%. Sequenced material: peripheral blood, taken 28 days after the second AZD1222 dose. The sequence was obtained from an adult who received the AZD1222 COVID-19 vaccine. This chain uses TRBV6-2 or TRBV6-3 with TRBJ1-4, with D perhaps TRBD1 (5 bases). The CDR3 reads CASSFLGGQTNEKLFF. DNA of the CDR3: TGTGCCAGCAGTTTTCTGGGAGGACAAACTAATGAAAAACTGTTTTTT.